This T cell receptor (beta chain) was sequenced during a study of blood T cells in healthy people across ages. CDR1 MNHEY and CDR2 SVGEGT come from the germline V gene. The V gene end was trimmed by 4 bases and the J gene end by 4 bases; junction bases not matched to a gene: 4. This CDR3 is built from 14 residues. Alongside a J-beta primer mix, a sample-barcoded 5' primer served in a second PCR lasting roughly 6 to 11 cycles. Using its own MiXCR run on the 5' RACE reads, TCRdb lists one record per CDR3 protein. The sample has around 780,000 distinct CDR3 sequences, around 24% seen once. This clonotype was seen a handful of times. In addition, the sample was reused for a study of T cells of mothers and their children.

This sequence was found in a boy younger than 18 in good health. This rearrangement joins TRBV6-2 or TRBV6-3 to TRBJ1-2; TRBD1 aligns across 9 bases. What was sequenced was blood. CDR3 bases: TGTGCCAGCAGTTGGGACAGGGAAACCTATGGCTACACCTTC. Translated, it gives CASSWDRETYGYTF.